This TCR beta chain is drawn from a study of shared clonotypes between healthy human individuals. At the level of the study: Three CD4 naive, three CD4 memory, two CD8 naive and one CD8 memory plate were used per donor.

Study-level findings and limits: The study found lower generation probabilities in non-shared clonotypes than in those shared by all four donors.

With regard to this clone: Its antigen is not identified.

The CDR3 totals 16 residues. J lost 3 bases, V lost 0 bases, and 6 bases had no gene match. Looked up from germline, CDR1 is MGHRA and CDR2 is YSYEKL. CD8 cells regarded as naive lacked CD45RO, were positively chosen for CCR7, and omitted terminally differentiated effector memory CD45RA+ cells. Donors were healthy HIV-negative adults without recent acute infections or vaccinations. Using 200 ng DNA, approximately 27,000 T cell genomes, the sorted-subset replicate PCRs were run. Produced via immunoSEQ multiplex PCR; TCRdb's table is partial and in-frame only. The table records fewer than 800,000 clones, 90% to 95% of them present only once.

The chain carries TRBV4-1 and TRBJ2-7, with 9 bases aligning to TRBD2. The sequenced material came from naive CD8+ T cells sorted from blood. The receptor's source is a man aged 25 to 40 in good health. DNA for the CDR3: TGCGCCAGCAGCCAAGAGTCTAGCGGGAACCTCTACGAGCAGTACTTC. Translating gives CASSQESSGNLYEQYF.